This T cell receptor beta chain emerged from a study of blood T cell repertoires in COVID-19. Study at large: The samples span acute and convalescent COVID-19 from the United States, Italy and Spain. PBMCs, B-cell-depleted T cells, or T cells were the source of the cDNA or gDNA that made up the material.

V gave up 5 bases and J gave up 4 bases; unmatched junction bases: 8. The germline CDR1 and CDR2 sequences are LGHDT and YNNKEL (reference sequence). The CDR3 spans 17 residues. Original data processing: Estimates of nucleated cell counts were drawn from the amplification of reference gene primers. TCRdb's table, derived via immunoSEQ multiplex PCR, lists solely in-frame clones and lacks some. V, J and clone size derive from that table, while D and trimming were established from the DNA sequence. The data show 300,000 to 350,000 clones, around 82% seen once. This chain connects TRBV3-1 (or the pseudogene TRBV3-2) to TRBJ2-1; 13 bases match TRBD2. The receptor's source is a young man with active or convalescent COVID-19. Material: peripheral blood. The CDR3 sequence: CASSGGTSGTIYNEQFF. The CDR3 DNA is TGTGCCAGCAGCGGCGGGACTAGCGGGACGATTTACAATGAGCAGTTCTTC.